Shown below are 25 T cell receptor beta chains from a single sample sequenced in a study of beta chain features in type 1 diabetes. Sequencing targeted expressed TCRB transcripts, as all isolated RNA had been reverse transcribed. TCRdb keeps only in-frame clones here, not all; method: immunoSEQ multiplex PCR. Of 330,000 or so clones listed, around 15% are singletons. The sample taken for sequencing was central memory CD4+ T cells from blood. The receptors were gathered from a man aged 25 to 45 in good health.

This chain connects TRBV19 to TRBJ1-2, with D possibly TRBD1 on 6 matching bases. Per the germline V gene, CDR1 is LNHDA and CDR2 is SQIVND (reference sequence). Deletions cut 6 bases from V and 3 bases from J, with 11 bases between. This CDR3 region has 13 residues. CDR3 coding DNA: TGTGCCAGTAGCGCAGGGGAATACTATGGCTACACCTTC. Its translation is CASSAGEYYGYTF.

The chain joins TRBV30 to TRBJ2-3, with 9 nucleotides matching TRBD1. Germline values: CDR1 GTSNPN, CDR2 SVGIG (reference sequence). With 0 bases clipped from V and 3 bases from J, the junction kept 1 base outside the gene matches. The CDR3 has 14 residues. The CDR3 DNA reads TGTGCCTGGAGTGTGGGACAGGGTACAGATACGCAGTATTTT. Its protein product is CAWSVGQGTDTQYF.

This chain uses TRBV5-1 with TRBJ1-1; D is unresolved. This CDR3 region has 15 residues. Germline V CDR1 and CDR2: SGHRS, YFSETQ. Trimming took 0 bases from V and 4 from J, leaving 13 bases between them. CDR3 DNA sequence: TGCGCCAGCAGCTTGGACCGAATAAAGGGCACTGAAGCTTTCTTT. Its protein is CASSLDRIKGTEAFF.

This clone was counted only a few times. The V call is TRBV7-3, the J call TRBJ2-3, with 12 nucleotides matching TRBD2. V trimming: 2 bases; J trimming: 2 bases; junction bases outside the gene matches: 8. The CDR3 totals 18 residues. CDR1 and CDR2 (germline): SGHTA, FQGTGA. The CDR3 DNA reads TGTGCCAGCAGCTTAGGACTAGCGGGATCCCGAACCACAGATACGCAGTATTTT. Encoded protein: CASSLGLAGSRTTDTQYF.

The chain joins TRBV7-2 to TRBJ1-6; D is uncertain. CDR3 size: 15 residues. Trimming removed 8 bases at V and 3 bases at J, with 14 bases between. Germline assignment: CDR1 SGHTA and CDR2 FQGNSA. CDR3 DNA: TGTGCCAGCTCTCAACAGAACCTCTATAATTCACCCCTCCACTTT. It translates to CASSQQNLYNSPLHF.

This chain connects TRBV7-2 to TRBJ2-4, with D unresolved. Germline V gives CDR1 SGHTA, CDR2 FQGNSA. The CDR3 spans 15 residues. The V gene lost 1 base and the J gene lost 6 bases, with 13 bases spanning the gap. The CDR3 DNA follows: TGTGCCAGCAGCTTAGTTTCGACGGGTTTAAACATTCAGTACTTC. It is translated as CASSLVSTGLNIQYF.

In this sample, this clone turned up a few times. The V and J genes are TRBV7-4 and TRBJ2-3; 7 nucleotides agree with TRBD2. The germline CDR1 and CDR2 sequences are SGHVT and SQSDAQ. Trimming at V came to 1 base and at J to 0 bases, leaving 13 bases not matched to a gene. The length of the CDR3 is 19 residues. Written as DNA, the CDR3 is TGTGCCAGCAGCTTAGTGATGTCGGCTAGCGGTGCTAGCACAGATACGCAGTATTTT. It codes for CASSLVMSASGASTDTQYF.

This chain uses TRBV6-6 with TRBJ1-2; 7 bases are shared with TRBD1. The CDR3 consists of 11 residues. With 6 bases clipped from V and 13 bases from J, the junction kept 8 bases outside the gene matches. CDR1 MNHNY and CDR2 SVGAGI come from the germline V gene (reference sequence). DNA for the CDR3: TGTGCCAGCAGACACGACAGGGTGGCCACCTTC. Amino acids: CASRHDRVATF.

This clone appeared a few times. This chain joins TRBV6-6 and TRBJ1-2; no clear D gene. Trimming pared 6 bases from V and 6 bases from J, leaving 8 bases between. The CDR3 runs 11 residues. The germline CDR1 and CDR2 sequences are MNHNY and SVGAGI (reference sequence). The CDR3 spells CASRDADGYTF. CDR3 nucleotides: TGTGCCAGCAGGGATGCTGATGGCTACACCTTC.

This clone was counted many times. This chain joins TRBV7-2 and TRBJ2-1, with TRBD1 matching 8 bases. V lost 7 bases, J lost 3 bases, and 8 bases stayed unmatched. This CDR3 comprises 15 residues. Germline-derived CDR1 and CDR2 are SGHTA and FQGNSA. The CDR3, as DNA: TGTGCCAGCACGTTAGGGGGACAGGACTACAATGAGCAGTTCTTC. This sequence encodes CASTLGGQDYNEQFF.

This clone was detected only a few times. The DNA for the CDR3 is TGTGCCAGCAGCCAAAAAAGGGGCGCCGAGCAGTACGTC. Encoded protein: CASSQKRGAEQYV. J is TRBJ2-7 and V is TRBV4-2, with TRBD1 as a possible D gene (5 bases). The CDR3 runs to 13 residues. The germline V gene encodes CDR1 LGHNA and CDR2 YNFKEQ. Trimming left V 2 bases short and J 6 bases short, with 11 bases between.

This clone was picked up a small number of times. The chain couples TRBV4-1 to TRBJ2-1; the D gene could be TRBD1 or TRBD2 (6 bases each). V was shortened by 1 base and J by 1 base, with 17 bases between the two germline ends. Germline values: CDR1 MGHRA, CDR2 YSYEKL. There are 18 residues in the CDR3. CDR3 loop: CASSQVLGGKTSYNEQFF. For the CDR3, the DNA is TGCGCCAGCAGCCAAGTTTTAGGGGGGAAAACATCCTACAATGAGCAGTTCTTC.

This clone was recorded a few times. The J gene is TRBJ2-1, the V gene TRBV6-5; 9 bases match TRBD2. The trim removed 6 bases at V and 5 bases at J, leaving 5 bases unmatched. There are 14 residues in the CDR3. Per germline, CDR1 MNHEY and CDR2 SVGAGI. CDR3 DNA: TGTGCCAGCAGAGGCGGGGGGGCCAACAATGAGCAGTTCTTC. Protein product: CASRGGGANNEQFF.

The chain carries TRBV11-2 and TRBJ2-2; D might be TRBD1 (5 bases). CDR1 is SGHAT and CDR2 is FQNNGV in the germline V gene. V was pared by 3 bases and J by 1 base, with 12 bases between. The CDR3 runs 16 residues. CDR3 DNA sequence: TGTGCCAGCAGCTTTGCAACAGGCGTGAACACCGGGGAGCTGTTTTTT. Its translation: CASSFATGVNTGELFF.

The sample holds many counts of this clone. V and J are TRBV28 and TRBJ2-1, with 7 bases that match TRBD2. From germline, CDR1 is MDHEN and CDR2 SYDVKM. This CDR3 spans 15 amino acids. V gave up 8 bases and J gave up 0 bases; unmatched junction bases: 7. The CDR3 region has the DNA TGTGCCAGCTGGGAGCGGGGAAGCTCCTACAATGAGCAGTTCTTC. Residues: CASWERGSSYNEQFF.

This clone showed up just a few times. The V gene is TRBV7-2, the J gene TRBJ1-3, with D maybe TRBD1 (5 bases). Between the trimmed V and J ends, which lost 5 bases and 7 bases, there was a span of 15 bases. This CDR3 region has 14 residues. The germline gives CDR1 SGHTA, CDR2 FQGNSA. The CDR3 protein is CASSRHPGRNTIYF. Written as DNA, the CDR3 is TGTGCCAGCAGCCGACACCCAGGGAGGAACACCATATATTTT.

V usage is TRBV7-2 and J usage is TRBJ2-4; possibly TRBD1 or TRBD2 for D (5 bases each). The CDR3 is 13 residues long. The germline gives CDR1 SGHTA, CDR2 FQGNSA. The V end lost 1 base, the J end lost 6 bases, and 7 bases lay between the germline ends. The CDR3 region has the DNA TGTGCCAGCAGCTTAGGGGGGAGAAACATTCAGTACTTC. Translation gives CASSLGGRNIQYF.

The V call is TRBV7-8, the J call TRBJ1-2; TRBD1 matches 10 bases. V lost 4 bases, J lost 4 bases, and 6 bases stayed unmatched. This CDR3 is 15 amino acids long. Germline values: CDR1 SGHVS, CDR2 FQNEAQ. CDR3 DNA: TGTGCCAGCAGCTCATCCGGGACAGGGGTCTATGGCTACACCTTC. Translation gives CASSSSGTGVYGYTF.

This clone was detected a few times. The chain recombines TRBV19 with TRBJ2-4; TRBD2 agrees at 7 bases. The ends lost 3 bases at V and 6 bases at J; junction bases unmatched: 2. This CDR3 contains 13 residues. Germline loops: CDR1 LNHDA, CDR2 SQIVND (reference sequence). The DNA of the CDR3 is TGTGCCAGTAGTATGCGGGAGACAAACATTCAGTACTTC. It encodes CASSMRETNIQYF. The whole variable domain, remainder taken from reference TRBV19 and TRBJ2-4, is DGGITQSPKYLFRKEGQNVTLSCEQNLNHDAMYWYRQDPGQGLRLIYYSQIVNDFQKGDIAEGYSVSREKKESFPLTVTSAQKNPTAFYLCASSMRETNIQYFGAGTRLSVL.

This clone was detected only a few times. The rearrangement uses TRBV5-1 and TRBJ2-7, with a possible D match to TRBD2 (6 bases). The germline gives CDR1 SGHRS, CDR2 YFSETQ. The ends were cut back, 4 bases at V and 5 bases at J, with 16 bases in the middle. This CDR3 has 14 residues. CDR3: CASSTQTSSDEQYF. The CDR3 nucleotides are TGCGCCAGCAGCACACAGACTAGTTCGGACGAGCAGTACTTC.

This clone was seen more than once but under ten times. The rearrangement links TRBV11-3 to TRBJ1-1; no firm D call. Germline-derived CDR1 and CDR2 are SGHNT and YENEEA. The CDR3 extends over 17 amino acids. V dropped 1 base and J dropped 0 bases, with 15 bases sitting between them. The CDR3 loop reads CASSLVSGSELNTEAFF. The CDR3 nucleotides are TGTGCCAGCAGCTTAGTGTCAGGCTCAGAACTGAACACTGAAGCTTTCTTT.

The chain carries TRBV7-2 and TRBJ2-3, with 7 positions matching TRBD2. Germline trimming cut 8 bases from V and 7 bases from J; bases unmatched to any gene: 9. The CDR3 loop spans 13 amino acids. From germline, CDR1 is SGHTA and CDR2 FQGNSA. The CDR3 bases are TGTGCCAGCGGGCTAGCGGACGCTAATACGCAGTATTTT. Protein: CASGLADANTQYF.

V and J are TRBV7-8 and TRBJ1-5; possible D gene TRBD1, 6 bases. The CDR3 length is 15 residues. Trimming shortened V by 5 bases and J by 4 bases, and 15 bases separated the two germline ends. Germline loops: CDR1 SGHVS, CDR2 FQNEAQ. The CDR3 DNA sequence: TGTGCCAGCAGCCCTGGGGGCAGAAGAAATCAGCCCCAGCATTTT. Its translation is CASSPGGRRNQPQHF.

The rearrangement uses TRBV7-2 and TRBJ2-1; D is undetermined. Germline loops: CDR1 SGHTA, CDR2 FQGNSA. The V gene lost 4 bases and the J gene lost 5 bases, with 9 bases spanning the gap. This CDR3 is built from 13 residues. DNA for the CDR3: TGTGCCAGCAGCTACCGCCGTGACAATGAGCAGTTCTTC. Residues: CASSYRRDNEQFF.

The sample holds many counts of this clone. CDR3 residues: CASSPSRASGRDGELFF. Here the CDR3 DNA reads TGTGCCAGCAGCCCCTCCCGAGCTAGCGGGAGAGACGGGGAGCTGTTTTTT. This chain joins TRBV7-9 and TRBJ2-2; 10 bases are a match to TRBD2. CDR3 length equals 17 residues. The ends lost 5 bases at V and 7 bases at J; junction bases unmatched: 13. Germline V lookup: CDR1 SEHNR, CDR2 FQNEAQ (reference sequence).